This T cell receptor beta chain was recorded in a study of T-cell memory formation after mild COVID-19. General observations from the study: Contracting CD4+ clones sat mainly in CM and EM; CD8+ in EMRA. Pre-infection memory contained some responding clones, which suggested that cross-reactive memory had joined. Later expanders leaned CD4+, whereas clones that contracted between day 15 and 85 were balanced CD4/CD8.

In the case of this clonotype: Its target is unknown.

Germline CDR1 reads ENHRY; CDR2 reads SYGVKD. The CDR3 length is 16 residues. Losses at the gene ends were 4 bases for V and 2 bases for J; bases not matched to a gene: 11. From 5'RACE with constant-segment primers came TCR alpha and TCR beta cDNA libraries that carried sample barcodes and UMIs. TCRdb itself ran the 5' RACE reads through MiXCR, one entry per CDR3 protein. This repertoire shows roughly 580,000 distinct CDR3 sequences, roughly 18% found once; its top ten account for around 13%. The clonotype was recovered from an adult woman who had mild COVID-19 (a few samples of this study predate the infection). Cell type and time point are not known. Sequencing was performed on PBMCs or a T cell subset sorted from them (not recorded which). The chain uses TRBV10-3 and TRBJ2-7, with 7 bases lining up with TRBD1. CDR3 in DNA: TGTGCCATCAGTGGGGGAAGACAGGGATTCACCTACGAGCAGTACTTC. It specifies CAISGGRQGFTYEQYF.